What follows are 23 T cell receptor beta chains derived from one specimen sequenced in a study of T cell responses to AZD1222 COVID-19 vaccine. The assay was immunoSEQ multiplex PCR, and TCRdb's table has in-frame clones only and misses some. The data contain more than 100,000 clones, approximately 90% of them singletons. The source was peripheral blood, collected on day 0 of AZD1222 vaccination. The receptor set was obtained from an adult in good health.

The DNA for the CDR3 is TGTGCCAGCAGCCCCCGGGGTCAAGGGAGAGCGAACATTCAGTACTTC. Its translation is CASSPRGQGRANIQYF. The chain combines TRBV13 with TRBJ2-4; D might be TRBD2 (5 bases). V lost 5 bases, J lost 7 bases, and 21 bases lay in between. There are 16 residues in the CDR3. Looked up from germline, CDR1 is PRHDT and CDR2 is FYEKMQ (reference sequence).

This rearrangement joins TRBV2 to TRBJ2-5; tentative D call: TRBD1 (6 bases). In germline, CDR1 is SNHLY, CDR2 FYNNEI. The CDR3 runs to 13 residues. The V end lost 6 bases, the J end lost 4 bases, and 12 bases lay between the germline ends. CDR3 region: CASSRDTRETQYF. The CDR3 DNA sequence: TGTGCCAGCAGCCGGGACACCAGAGAGACCCAGTACTTC.

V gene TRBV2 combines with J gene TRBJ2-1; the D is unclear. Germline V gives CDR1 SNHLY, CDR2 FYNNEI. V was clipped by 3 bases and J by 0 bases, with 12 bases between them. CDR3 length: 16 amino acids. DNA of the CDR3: TGTGCCAGCAGTGACCGGACCCACTCCTCCTACAATGAGCAGTTCTTC. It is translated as CASSDRTHSSYNEQFF.

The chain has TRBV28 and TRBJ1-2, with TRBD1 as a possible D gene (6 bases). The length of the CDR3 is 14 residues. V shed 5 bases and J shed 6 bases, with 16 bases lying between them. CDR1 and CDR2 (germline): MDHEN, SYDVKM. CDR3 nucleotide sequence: TGTGCCAGCAGTGTCGGCATCAGACAGGATGGCTACACCTTC. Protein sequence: CASSVGIRQDGYTF.

CDR3 coding DNA: TGTGCCAGCAGCTGGACAGCGAACACTGAAGCTTTCTTT. As protein: CASSWTANTEAFF. V usage is TRBV11-2 and J usage is TRBJ1-1, with a possible D match to TRBD1 (6 bases). The CDR3 runs 13 residues. V was cut by 4 bases and J by 1 base, with 7 bases left in between. Germline V CDR1 and CDR2: SGHAT, FQNNGV. The full variable domain, with the rest looked up from reference TRBV11-2 and TRBJ1-1, is EAGVAQSPRYKIIEKRQSVAFWCNPISGHATLYWYQQILGQGPKLLIQFQNNGVVDDSQLPKDRFSAERLKGVDSTLKIQPAKLEDSAVYLCASSWTANTEAFFGQGTRLTVV.

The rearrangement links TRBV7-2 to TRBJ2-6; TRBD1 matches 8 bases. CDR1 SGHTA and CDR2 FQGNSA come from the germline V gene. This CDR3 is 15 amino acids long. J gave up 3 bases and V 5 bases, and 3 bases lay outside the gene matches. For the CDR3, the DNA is TGTGCCAGCAGCACAGGGGGTCATGGGGCCAACGTCCTGACTTTC. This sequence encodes CASSTGGHGANVLTF.

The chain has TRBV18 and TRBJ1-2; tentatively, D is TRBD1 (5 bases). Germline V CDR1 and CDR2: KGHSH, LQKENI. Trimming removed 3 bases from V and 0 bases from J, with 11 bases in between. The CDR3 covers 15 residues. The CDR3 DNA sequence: TGTGCCAGCTCACCCAGCAGGGCAGCTAACTATGGCTACACCTTC. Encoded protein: CASSPSRAANYGYTF.

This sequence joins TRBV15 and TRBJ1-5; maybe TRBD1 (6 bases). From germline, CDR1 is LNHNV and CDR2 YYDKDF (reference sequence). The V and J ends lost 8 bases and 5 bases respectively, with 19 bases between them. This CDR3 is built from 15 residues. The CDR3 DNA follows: TGTGCCACCGGGGGGCAGGGACGAGGGGATCAGCCCCAGCATTTT. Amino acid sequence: CATGGQGRGDQPQHF.

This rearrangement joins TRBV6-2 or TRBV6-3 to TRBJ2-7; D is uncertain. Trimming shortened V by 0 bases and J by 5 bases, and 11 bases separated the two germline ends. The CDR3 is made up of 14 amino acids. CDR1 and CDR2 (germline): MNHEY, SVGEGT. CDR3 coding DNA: TGTGCCAGCAGTTACTCGTCGAGGCCAAACGAGCAGTACTTC. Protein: CASSYSSRPNEQYF.

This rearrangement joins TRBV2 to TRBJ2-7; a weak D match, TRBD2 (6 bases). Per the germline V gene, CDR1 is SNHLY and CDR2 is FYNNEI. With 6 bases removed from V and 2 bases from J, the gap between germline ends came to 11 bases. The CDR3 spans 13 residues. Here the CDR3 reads CASSQAGPYEQYF. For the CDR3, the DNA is TGTGCCAGCAGCCAAGCGGGCCCCTACGAGCAGTACTTC. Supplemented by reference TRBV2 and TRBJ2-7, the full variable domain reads EPEVTQTPSHQVTQMGQEVILRCVPISNHLYFYWYRQILGQKVEFLVSFYNNEISEKSEIFDDQFSVERPDGSNFTLKIRSTKLEDSAMYFCASSQAGPYEQYFGPGTRLTVT.

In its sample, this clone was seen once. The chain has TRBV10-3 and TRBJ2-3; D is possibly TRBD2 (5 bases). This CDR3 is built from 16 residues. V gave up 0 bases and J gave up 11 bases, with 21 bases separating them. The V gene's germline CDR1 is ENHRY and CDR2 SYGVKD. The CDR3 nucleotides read TGTGCCATCAGTGAGTCGGAGAGCGGCCCTCCAGGAGGGCAGTATTTT. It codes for CAISESESGPPGGQYF.

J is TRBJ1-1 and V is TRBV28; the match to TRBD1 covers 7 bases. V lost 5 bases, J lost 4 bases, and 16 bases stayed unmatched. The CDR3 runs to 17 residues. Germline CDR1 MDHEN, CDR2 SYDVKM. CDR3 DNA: TGTGCCAGCAGTACCTCCGACAGGGTGAAAGAAGGCACTGAAGCTTTCTTT. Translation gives CASSTSDRVKEGTEAFF.

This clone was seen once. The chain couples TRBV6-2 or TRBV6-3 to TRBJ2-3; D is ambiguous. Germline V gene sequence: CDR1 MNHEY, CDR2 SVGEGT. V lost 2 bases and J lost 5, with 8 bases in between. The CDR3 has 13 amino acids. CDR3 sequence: CASSYIGEDTQYF. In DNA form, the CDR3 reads TGTGCCAGCAGTTACATAGGTGAAGATACGCAGTATTTT.

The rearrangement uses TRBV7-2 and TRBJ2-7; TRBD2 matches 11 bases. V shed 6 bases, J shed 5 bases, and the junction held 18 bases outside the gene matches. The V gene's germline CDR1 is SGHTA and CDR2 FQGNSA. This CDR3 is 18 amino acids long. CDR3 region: CASRPGTVIAGGFHEQYF. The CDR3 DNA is TGTGCCAGCAGGCCCGGGACAGTAATAGCGGGGGGGTTCCACGAGCAGTACTTC.

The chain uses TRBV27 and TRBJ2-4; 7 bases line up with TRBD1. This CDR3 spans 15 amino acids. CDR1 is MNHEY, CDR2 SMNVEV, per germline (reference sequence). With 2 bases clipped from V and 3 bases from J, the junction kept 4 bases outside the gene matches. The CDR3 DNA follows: TGTGCCAGCAGTTTAAGTGCAGGGGGCAAAAACATTCAGTACTTC. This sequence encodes CASSLSAGGKNIQYF.

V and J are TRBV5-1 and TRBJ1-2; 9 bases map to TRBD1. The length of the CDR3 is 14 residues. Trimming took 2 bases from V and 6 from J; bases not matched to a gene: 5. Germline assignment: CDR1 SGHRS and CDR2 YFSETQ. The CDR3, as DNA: TGCGCCAGCAGCTTCAATACAGGGGGCGATGGCTACACCTTC. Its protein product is CASSFNTGGDGYTF. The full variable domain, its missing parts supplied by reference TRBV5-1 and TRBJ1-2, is KAGVTQTPRYLIKTRGQQVTLSCSPISGHRSVSWYQQTPGQGLQFLFEYFSETQRNKGNFPGRFSGRQFSNSRSEMNVSTLELGDSALYLCASSFNTGGDGYTFGSGTRLTVV.

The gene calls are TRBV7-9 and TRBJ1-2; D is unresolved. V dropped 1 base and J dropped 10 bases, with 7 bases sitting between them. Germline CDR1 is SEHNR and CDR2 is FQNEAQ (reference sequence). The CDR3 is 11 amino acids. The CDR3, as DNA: TGTGCCAGCAGCTTAGTCGGGGACTACACCTTC. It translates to CASSLVGDYTF.

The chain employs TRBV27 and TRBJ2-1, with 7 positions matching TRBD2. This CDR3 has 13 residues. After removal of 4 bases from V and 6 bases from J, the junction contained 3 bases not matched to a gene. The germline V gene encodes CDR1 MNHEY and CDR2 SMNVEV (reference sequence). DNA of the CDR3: TGTGCCAGCAGTTGGGAGGGAATCAATGAGCAGTTCTTC. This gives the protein CASSWEGINEQFF.

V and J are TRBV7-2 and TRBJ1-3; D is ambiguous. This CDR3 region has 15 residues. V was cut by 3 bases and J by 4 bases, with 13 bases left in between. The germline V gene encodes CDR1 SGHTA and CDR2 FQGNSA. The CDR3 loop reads CASSFEGAGGNTIYF. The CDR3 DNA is TGTGCCAGCAGCTTTGAGGGAGCGGGGGGAAACACCATATATTTT.

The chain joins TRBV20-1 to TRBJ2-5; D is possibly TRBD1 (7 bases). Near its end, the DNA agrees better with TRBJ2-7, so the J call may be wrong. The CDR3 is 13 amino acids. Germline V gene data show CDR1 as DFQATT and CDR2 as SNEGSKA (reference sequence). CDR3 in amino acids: CSASQDRRDEQYF. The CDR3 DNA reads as TGCAGTGCTAGTCAGGACAGGAGGGACGAGCAGTACTTC.

CDR3: CASSSGTGGSPLHF. CDR3 sequence (DNA): TGTGCCAGCAGCTCCGGGACAGGGGGCTCACCCCTCCACTTT. This chain uses TRBV5-5 with TRBJ1-6, with 12 bases that match TRBD1. In germline, CDR1 is SGHKS, CDR2 YYEKEE (reference sequence). This CDR3 contains 14 residues. The V gene end was trimmed by 3 bases and the J gene end by 10 bases; junction bases not matched to a gene: 2.

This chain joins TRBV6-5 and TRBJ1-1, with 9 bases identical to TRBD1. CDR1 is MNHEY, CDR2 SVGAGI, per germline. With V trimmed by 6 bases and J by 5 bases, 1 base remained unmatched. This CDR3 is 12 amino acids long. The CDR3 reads CASRTGGTEAFF. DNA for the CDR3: TGTGCCAGCAGGACAGGGGGGACTGAAGCTTTCTTT.

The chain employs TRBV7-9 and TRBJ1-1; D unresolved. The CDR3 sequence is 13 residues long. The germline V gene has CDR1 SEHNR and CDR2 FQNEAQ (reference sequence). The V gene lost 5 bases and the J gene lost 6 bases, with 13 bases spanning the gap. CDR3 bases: TGTGCCAGCAGCCCGACATCTATCTCTGAAGCTTTCTTT. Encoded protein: CASSPTSISEAFF.